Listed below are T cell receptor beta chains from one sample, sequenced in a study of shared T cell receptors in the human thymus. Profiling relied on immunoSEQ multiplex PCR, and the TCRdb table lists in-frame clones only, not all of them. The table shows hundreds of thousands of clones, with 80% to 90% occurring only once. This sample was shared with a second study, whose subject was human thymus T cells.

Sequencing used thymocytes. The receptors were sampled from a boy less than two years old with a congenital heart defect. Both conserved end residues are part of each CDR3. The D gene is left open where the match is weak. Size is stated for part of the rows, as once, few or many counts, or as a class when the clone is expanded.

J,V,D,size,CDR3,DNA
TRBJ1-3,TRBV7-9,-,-,CASSSRDSFDTIYF,TGTGCCAGCAGCTCCCGGGACTCCTTTGACACCATATATTTT
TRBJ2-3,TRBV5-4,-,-,CASSLAPSWYTDTQYF,TGTGCCAGCAGCTTGGCCCCTAGTTGGTACACGGATACGCAGTATTTT
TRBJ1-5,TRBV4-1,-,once,CASSRSRGNQPQHF,TGCGCCAGCAGCCGTTCGAGGGGCAATCAGCCCCAGCATTTT
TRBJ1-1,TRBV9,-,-,CASSGGLTGPQETEAFF,TGTGCCAGCAGTGGGGGCTTGACAGGTCCTCAGGAGACTGAAGCTTTCTTT
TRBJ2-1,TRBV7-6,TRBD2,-,CASSLGLAGESYNEQFF,TGTGCCAGCAGCTTAGGACTAGCGGGAGAGTCCTACAATGAGCAGTTCTTC
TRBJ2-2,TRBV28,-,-,CASSSDKKGTGELFF,TGTGCCAGCAGTTCGGACAAAAAGGGCACCGGGGAGCTGTTTTTT
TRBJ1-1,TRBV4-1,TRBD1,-,CASSQESTGQANTEAFF,TGCGCCAGCAGCCAAGAGTCGACCGGACAGGCTAACACTGAAGCTTTCTTT
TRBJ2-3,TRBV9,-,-,CASSVVPSGAGPSTDTQYF,TGTGCCAGCAGCGTAGTACCCAGCGGTGCGGGGCCTAGCACAGATACGCAGTATTTT
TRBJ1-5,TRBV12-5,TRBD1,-,CASAKGGQGADTSNQPQHF,TGTGCTAGTGCCAAGGGCGGACAGGGGGCGGATACGAGCAATCAGCCCCAGCATTTT
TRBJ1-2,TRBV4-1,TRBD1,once,CASSQRNDRDAYGYTF,TGCGCCAGCAGCCAGAGGAATGACAGGGATGCATATGGCTACACCTTC
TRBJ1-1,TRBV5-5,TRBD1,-,CASSTRQGLEAFF,TGTGCCAGCAGCACAAGACAGGGATTGGAAGCTTTCTTT
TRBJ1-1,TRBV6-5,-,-,CASSNFGGGGTEAFF,TGTGCCAGCAGTAACTTTGGGGGCGGTGGCACTGAAGCTTTCTTT
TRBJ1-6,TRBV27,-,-,CASTPREGNSPLHF,TGTGCCAGCACCCCCAGGGAGGGTAATTCACCCCTCCACTTT
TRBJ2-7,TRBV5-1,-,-,CASSPGLLRYEQYF,TGCGCCAGCAGCCCTGGACTACTACGCTACGAGCAGTACTTC
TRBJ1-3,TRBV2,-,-,CASSDRFSGNTIYF,TGTGCCAGCAGTGATCGTTTCTCTGGAAACACCATATATTTT
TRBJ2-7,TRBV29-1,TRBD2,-,CSVEGGSGRAEGTYEQYF,TGCAGCGTTGAAGGTGGAAGCGGGAGGGCCGAGGGAACCTACGAGCAGTACTTC
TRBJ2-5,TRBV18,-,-,CASSRNRDSQETQYF,TGTGCCAGCTCACGGAACCGGGACTCCCAAGAGACCCAGTACTTC
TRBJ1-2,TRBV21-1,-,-,CASSKFTIKQGSNYGYTF,TGTGCCAGCAGCAAATTCACCATCAAACAGGGATCTAACTATGGCTACACCTTC
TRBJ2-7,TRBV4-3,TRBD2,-,CASSQDSTGTSGERSYEQYF,TGCGCCAGCAGCCAAGATAGTACCGGGACTAGCGGGGAAAGGTCCTACGAGCAGTACTTC
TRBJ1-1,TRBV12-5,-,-,CASGSRDEALNTEAFF,TGTGCTAGTGGTTCCCGTGACGAGGCCCTGAACACTGAAGCTTTCTTT
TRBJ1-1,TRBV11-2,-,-,CASSLSPTGNTEAFF,TGTGCCAGCAGCTTAAGCCCGACAGGGAACACTGAAGCTTTCTTT
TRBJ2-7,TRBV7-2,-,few,CASSLEGLTYEQYF,TGTGCCAGCAGCTTAGAGGGACTTACGTACGAGCAGTACTTC
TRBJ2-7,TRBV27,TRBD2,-,CASTKAGGGGYEQYF,TGTGCCAGCACTAAAGCGGGAGGGGGGGGCTACGAGCAGTACTTC
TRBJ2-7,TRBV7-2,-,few,CASSHPGGHEQYF,TGTGCCAGCAGCCACCCCGGCGGGCACGAGCAGTACTTC
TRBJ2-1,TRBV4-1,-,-,CASSQGRQTSYNEQFF,TGCGCCAGCAGCCAAGGGAGACAGACCTCCTACAATGAGCAGTTCTTC
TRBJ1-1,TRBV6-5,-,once,CASSYGRFNTEAFF,TGTGCCAGCAGTTACGGCAGGTTCAACACTGAAGCTTTCTTT
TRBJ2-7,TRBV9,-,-,CASSVGTGGDEQYF,TGTGCCAGCAGCGTAGGTACAGGGGGGGACGAGCAGTACTTC
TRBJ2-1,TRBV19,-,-,CASKSEAEQFF,TGTGCCAGTAAGAGCGAGGCCGAGCAGTTCTTC
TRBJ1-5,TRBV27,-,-,CASSFTGNQPQHF,TGTGCCAGCAGTTTTACGGGCAATCAGCCCCAGCATTTT
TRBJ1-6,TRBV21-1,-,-,CASSKREDSPLHF,TGTGCCAGCAGCAAACGTGAGGATTCACCCCTCCACTTT
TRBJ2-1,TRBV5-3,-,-,CARSHTNSGSSYNEQFF,TGTGCCAGAAGCCATACGAATAGCGGTAGCTCCTACAATGAGCAGTTCTTC
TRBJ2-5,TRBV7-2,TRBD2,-,CASGLAGKQQETQYF,TGTGCCAGCGGGCTAGCGGGGAAGCAACAAGAGACCCAGTACTTC
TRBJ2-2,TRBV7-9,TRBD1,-,CASSIGTENTGELFF,TGTGCCAGCAGCATCGGGACAGAGAACACCGGGGAGCTGTTTTTT
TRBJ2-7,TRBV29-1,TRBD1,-,CSVEGRDSGYEQYF,TGCAGCGTTGAAGGCCGGGACAGTGGATACGAGCAGTACTTC
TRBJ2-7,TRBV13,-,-,CASSLGRRGLRNEQYF,TGTGCCAGCAGCTTAGGCCGGAGGGGGCTAAGGAACGAGCAGTACTTC
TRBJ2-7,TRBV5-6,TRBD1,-,CASSLADRAVYYEQYF,TGTGCCAGCAGCTTGGCGGACAGGGCGGTTTACTACGAGCAGTACTTC
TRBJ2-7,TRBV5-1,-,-,CASSPFYRTPALPYEQYF,TGCGCCAGCAGCCCCTTTTACAGGACACCGGCCCTACCCTACGAGCAGTACTTC
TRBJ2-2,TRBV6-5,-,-,CASSYSIGRATGELFF,TGTGCCAGCAGTTACTCCATTGGCAGGGCAACCGGGGAGCTGTTTTTT
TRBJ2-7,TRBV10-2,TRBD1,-,CASRGQGRYEQYF,TGCGCCAGCAGGGGACAGGGACGATACGAGCAGTACTTC
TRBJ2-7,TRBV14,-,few,CASSYTGRSYEQYF,TGTGCCAGCAGTTATACAGGGAGATCCTACGAGCAGTACTTC
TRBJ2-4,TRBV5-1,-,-,CASRRGLAKNIQYF,TGCGCCAGCCGGCGGGGTTTAGCCAAAAACATTCAGTACTTC
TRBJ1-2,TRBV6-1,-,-,CASSEGGAYGYTF,TGTGCCAGCAGCGAGGGAGGGGCCTATGGCTACACCTTC
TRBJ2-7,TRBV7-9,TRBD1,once,CASSLVVRPGQRYEQYF,TGTGCCAGCAGCTTAGTAGTGAGACCGGGACAGAGATACGAGCAGTACTTC
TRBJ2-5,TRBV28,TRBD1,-,CASSHKDRAQETQYF,TGTGCCAGCAGCCACAAAGACAGGGCCCAAGAGACCCAGTACTTC
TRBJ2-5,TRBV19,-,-,CASSMVEQLETQYF,TGTGCCAGTAGTATGGTTGAACAGTTAGAGACCCAGTACTTC
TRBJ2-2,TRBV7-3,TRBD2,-,CASSPQTPERGGLLGGELFF,TGTGCCAGCAGCCCCCAAACCCCCGAGCGGGGGGGCCTCTTGGGGGGGGAGCTGTTTTTT
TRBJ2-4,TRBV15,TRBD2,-,CATSRMRAGGLEYIQYF,TGTGCCACCAGCCGTATGAGAGCGGGGGGGCTTGAGTACATTCAGTACTTC
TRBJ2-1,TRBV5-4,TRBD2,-,CASSLNKAGHNEQFF,TGTGCCAGCAGCTTGAATAAAGCGGGGCACAATGAGCAGTTCTTC
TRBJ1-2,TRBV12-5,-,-,CASGRKTDGYTF,TGTGCTAGTGGCCGCAAGACAGATGGCTACACCTTC
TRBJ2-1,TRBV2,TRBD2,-,CASRAGLASNEQFF,TGTGCCAGCAGGGCGGGACTAGCAAGCAATGAGCAGTTCTTC
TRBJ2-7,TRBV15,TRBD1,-,CATSRDGRDSYAF,TGTGCCACCAGCAGAGATGGCCGGGACAGTTATGCCTTC
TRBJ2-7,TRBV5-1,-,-,CASSLARDTLSYEQYF,TGCGCCAGCAGCTTGGCCCGGGACACTTTGTCCTACGAGCAGTACTTC
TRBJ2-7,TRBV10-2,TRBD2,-,CASTSTSDEQYF,TGCGCCAGCACCTCGACTAGCGACGAGCAGTACTTC
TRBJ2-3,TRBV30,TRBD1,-,CAWMGTTGGIDTQYF,TGTGCCTGGATGGGTACCACAGGGGGGATAGATACGCAGTATTTT
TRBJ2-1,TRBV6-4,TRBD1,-,CASSYGRTGHYNEQFF,TGTGCCAGCAGCTATGGTAGGACAGGGCACTACAATGAGCAGTTCTTC
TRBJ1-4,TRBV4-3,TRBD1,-,CASSQGQGNEKLFF,TGCGCCAGCAGCCAGGGACAGGGGAATGAAAAACTGTTTTTT
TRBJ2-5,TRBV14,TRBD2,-,CASSHWTSGGRTQYF,TGTGCCAGCAGCCACTGGACTAGCGGGGGGAGGACCCAGTACTTC
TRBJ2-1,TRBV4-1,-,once,CASSQKEGQLFTQGEQFF,TGCGCCAGCAGCCAAAAAGAGGGACAATTATTTACACAAGGGGAGCAGTTCTTC